These T cell receptor beta chains were read from a single sample in a study of cytomegalovirus exposure and HLA in healthy donors. Profiling relied on immunoSEQ multiplex PCR, and the TCRdb table lists in-frame clones only, not all of them. Here the sample spans 150,000 to 200,000 clones, approximately 84% being singletons. Sequenced sample: PBMCs. These receptor sequences come from a woman in her twenties or thirties in good health and CMV-seropositive. Each CDR3 is given with its conserved first and last residue. A D gene is named only where the DNA matches it firmly. The size entry is marked missing in some rows and otherwise reads once, few, many or a size class.

d_gene: .; abundance: few; v_gene: TRBV14; j_gene: TRBJ1-1; CDR3aa: CASSGQVGGVRQNTEAFF; CDR3nt: TGTGCCAGCAGCGGACAAGTTGGTGGGGTACGTCAGAACACTGAAGCTTTCTTT
d_gene: TRBD1; abundance: .; v_gene: TRBV7-2; j_gene: TRBJ1-1; CDR3aa: CASSTGQGQNTEAFF; CDR3nt: TGTGCCAGCAGCACAGGACAGGGACAGAACACTGAAGCTTTCTTT
d_gene: .; abundance: .; v_gene: TRBV19; j_gene: TRBJ1-5; CDR3aa: CASRARTALNQPQHF; CDR3nt: TGTGCCAGTAGAGCTCGGACAGCCCTCAATCAGCCCCAGCATTTT
d_gene: TRBD2; abundance: .; v_gene: TRBV5-6; j_gene: TRBJ2-7; CDR3aa: CASSLAVSGRAYEQYF; CDR3nt: TGTGCCAGCAGCTTGGCCGTTAGCGGGAGGGCATACGAGCAGTACTTC
d_gene: TRBD1; abundance: few; v_gene: TRBV2; j_gene: TRBJ1-2; CDR3aa: CASRGAGQGLDGYTF; CDR3nt: TGTGCCAGCAGGGGGGCGGGACAGGGCTTGGATGGCTACACCTTC
d_gene: TRBD2; abundance: once; v_gene: TRBV6-5; j_gene: TRBJ2-7; CDR3aa: CASRTASGFYEQYF; CDR3nt: TGTGCCAGTCGAACAGCTAGCGGGTTCTACGAGCAGTACTTC
d_gene: .; abundance: .; v_gene: TRBV2; j_gene: TRBJ2-2; CDR3aa: CASSEGTKTGELFF; CDR3nt: TGTGCCAGCAGTGAAGGGACAAAAACCGGGGAGCTGTTTTTT
d_gene: .; abundance: .; v_gene: TRBV19; j_gene: TRBJ1-5; CDR3aa: CASSIGERGGPQHF; CDR3nt: TGTGCCAGTAGTATCGGGGAGCGGGGAGGGCCCCAGCATTTT
d_gene: .; abundance: .; v_gene: TRBV5-1; j_gene: TRBJ1-4; CDR3aa: CASSLRGGNEKLFF; CDR3nt: TGCGCCAGCAGCTTGAGAGGGGGTAATGAAAAACTGTTTTTT
d_gene: .; abundance: .; v_gene: TRBV5-4; j_gene: TRBJ1-3; CDR3aa: CASSPSGVLSGNTIYF; CDR3nt: TGTGCCAGCAGCCCGTCGGGGGTGCTCTCTGGAAACACCATATATTTT
d_gene: .; abundance: .; v_gene: TRBV7-8; j_gene: TRBJ1-1; CDR3aa: CASSFPGGDTEAFF; CDR3nt: TGTGCCAGCAGCTTCCCGGGGGGGGACACTGAAGCTTTCTTT
d_gene: TRBD1; abundance: .; v_gene: TRBV5-4; j_gene: TRBJ1-1; CDR3aa: CASSLTDRGNTEAFF; CDR3nt: TGTGCCAGCAGCTTGACGGACAGGGGGAACACTGAAGCTTTCTTT
d_gene: TRBD2; abundance: .; v_gene: TRBV4-2; j_gene: TRBJ2-1; CDR3aa: CASGLAGGPDSEQFF; CDR3nt: TGTGCCAGCGGGCTAGCGGGAGGGCCGGACAGTGAGCAGTTCTTC
d_gene: .; abundance: few; v_gene: TRBV4-1; j_gene: TRBJ2-7; CDR3aa: CASSQVEGVDEQYF; CDR3nt: TGCGCCAGCAGCCAAGTCGAGGGTGTGGACGAGCAGTACTTC
d_gene: TRBD1; abundance: .; v_gene: TRBV27; j_gene: TRBJ1-4; CDR3aa: CASSPFRGVGKLFF; CDR3nt: TGTGCCAGCAGTCCGTTCAGGGGGGTAGGAAAACTGTTTTTT
d_gene: TRBD2; abundance: .; v_gene: TRBV7-9; j_gene: TRBJ2-2; CDR3aa: CASSLVSGGANTGELFF; CDR3nt: TGTGCCAGCAGCCTAGTGAGCGGGGGGGCGAACACCGGGGAGCTGTTTTTT
d_gene: TRBD1; abundance: .; v_gene: TRBV2; j_gene: TRBJ1-1; CDR3aa: CASSRTGRNTEAFF; CDR3nt: TGTGCCAGCAGTAGGACAGGCCGGAACACTGAAGCTTTCTTT
d_gene: TRBD1; abundance: .; v_gene: TRBV10-1; j_gene: TRBJ2-2; CDR3aa: CASSRDRVKGELFF; CDR3nt: TGCGCCAGCAGCCGGGACAGGGTTAAAGGGGAGCTGTTTTTT
d_gene: .; abundance: .; v_gene: TRBV7-2; j_gene: TRBJ1-2; CDR3aa: CASSPDRHGYTF; CDR3nt: TGTGCCAGCAGCCCTGACAGACATGGCTACACCTTC
d_gene: .; abundance: .; v_gene: TRBV5-1; j_gene: TRBJ1-2; CDR3aa: CASSNLPVPNYGYTF; CDR3nt: TGCGCCAGCAGCAACCTACCGGTACCTAACTATGGCTACACCTTC
d_gene: TRBD2; abundance: .; v_gene: TRBV10-3; j_gene: TRBJ2-1; CDR3aa: CAIRDPGLAGGDEQFF; CDR3nt: TGTGCCATCAGGGACCCGGGACTAGCGGGGGGGGATGAGCAGTTCTTC
d_gene: .; abundance: .; v_gene: TRBV28; j_gene: TRBJ1-5; CDR3aa: CASSLLRASGQPQHF; CDR3nt: TGTGCCAGCAGTTTATTGAGGGCCTCCGGGCAGCCCCAGCATTTT
d_gene: .; abundance: .; v_gene: TRBV27; j_gene: TRBJ2-7; CDR3aa: CASSSRTDYEQYF; CDR3nt: TGTGCCAGCAGTTCGCGGACAGACTACGAGCAGTACTTC
d_gene: .; abundance: .; v_gene: TRBV6-5; j_gene: TRBJ1-3; CDR3aa: CASRTDRTGNTIYF; CDR3nt: TGTGCCAGCAGGACCGACAGGACCGGAAACACCATATATTTT
d_gene: .; abundance: .; v_gene: TRBV27; j_gene: TRBJ1-1; CDR3aa: CASSLRKNTEAFF; CDR3nt: TGTGCCAGCAGTTTGCGGAAAAACACTGAAGCTTTCTTT
d_gene: .; abundance: .; v_gene: TRBV5-6; j_gene: TRBJ1-4; CDR3aa: CASSLWGRAKLFF; CDR3nt: TGTGCCAGCAGCTTATGGGGGCGGGCAAAACTGTTTTTT
d_gene: TRBD2; abundance: .; v_gene: TRBV9; j_gene: TRBJ2-7; CDR3aa: CASSVVAAPGRDEQYF; CDR3nt: TGTGCCAGCAGCGTAGTAGCGGCGCCGGGGAGGGACGAGCAGTACTTC
d_gene: .; abundance: .; v_gene: TRBV7-9; j_gene: TRBJ2-7; CDR3aa: CASHIGGTYEQYF; CDR3nt: TGTGCCAGCCACATCGGGGGAACCTACGAGCAGTACTTC
d_gene: .; abundance: .; v_gene: TRBV7-8; j_gene: TRBJ2-6; CDR3aa: CASSLLGTGPSGANVLTF; CDR3nt: TGTGCCAGCAGCCTTCTGGGAACAGGTCCCTCCGGGGCCAACGTCCTGACTTTC
d_gene: TRBD1; abundance: few; v_gene: TRBV27; j_gene: TRBJ1-1; CDR3aa: CASSSRQGMNTEAFF; CDR3nt: TGTGCCAGCAGTAGTCGACAGGGGATGAACACTGAAGCTTTCTTT
d_gene: .; abundance: .; v_gene: TRBV4-3; j_gene: TRBJ1-2; CDR3aa: CASSQEVTPYGYTF; CDR3nt: TGCGCCAGCAGCCAAGAGGTGACTCCTTATGGCTACACCTTC
d_gene: .; abundance: .; v_gene: TRBV7-8; j_gene: TRBJ1-5; CDR3aa: CASSLGGEGQPQHF; CDR3nt: TGTGCCAGCAGCTTAGGCGGTGAGGGTCAGCCCCAGCATTTT
d_gene: .; abundance: .; v_gene: TRBV6-1; j_gene: TRBJ1-5; CDR3aa: CASSELVSISNQPQHF; CDR3nt: TGTGCCAGCAGTGAATTGGTTAGTATCAGCAATCAGCCCCAGCATTTT
d_gene: .; abundance: few; v_gene: TRBV27; j_gene: TRBJ2-1; CDR3aa: CASSQLPDYYNEQFF; CDR3nt: TGTGCCAGCAGCCAACTCCCGGACTACTACAATGAGCAGTTCTTC
d_gene: .; abundance: few; v_gene: TRBV6-1; j_gene: TRBJ1-1; CDR3aa: CASSALGPSMNTEAFF; CDR3nt: TGTGCCAGCAGTGCATTAGGTCCTAGCATGAACACTGAAGCTTTCTTT
d_gene: TRBD1; abundance: .; v_gene: TRBV6-5; j_gene: TRBJ2-7; CDR3aa: CASSYATGVEQYF; CDR3nt: TGTGCCAGCAGTTACGCTACAGGGGTCGAGCAGTACTTC
d_gene: .; abundance: .; v_gene: TRBV6-6; j_gene: TRBJ1-1; CDR3aa: CASRSSWGVNTEAFF; CDR3nt: TGTGCCAGCAGATCATCTTGGGGCGTGAACACTGAAGCTTTCTTT
d_gene: TRBD1; abundance: few; v_gene: TRBV27; j_gene: TRBJ2-1; CDR3aa: CASSWRGGQGLYNEQFF; CDR3nt: TGTGCCAGCAGTTGGAGAGGGGGACAGGGTTTGTACAATGAGCAGTTCTTC
d_gene: TRBD2; abundance: .; v_gene: TRBV9; j_gene: TRBJ2-3; CDR3aa: CASSPRGLAGDTQYF; CDR3nt: TGTGCCAGCAGCCCCCGGGGACTAGCGGGAGATACGCAGTATTTT
d_gene: .; abundance: .; v_gene: TRBV6-1; j_gene: TRBJ1-3; CDR3aa: CASSDPGGSSGNTIYF; CDR3nt: TGTGCCAGCAGTGATCCGGGGGGGAGCTCTGGAAACACCATATATTTT
d_gene: TRBD1; abundance: few; v_gene: TRBV9; j_gene: TRBJ1-2; CDR3aa: CASSVVGTGGDGYTF; CDR3nt: TGTGCCAGCAGCGTGGTGGGGACAGGGGGAGATGGCTACACCTTC
d_gene: .; abundance: .; v_gene: TRBV5-1; j_gene: TRBJ1-1; CDR3aa: CASSLGQTTEAFF; CDR3nt: TGCGCCAGCAGCTTGGGGCAAACCACTGAAGCTTTCTTT
d_gene: .; abundance: few; v_gene: TRBV5-6; j_gene: TRBJ1-1; CDR3aa: CASSSPGLNTEAFF; CDR3nt: TGTGCCAGCAGCTCGCCGGGTCTGAACACTGAAGCTTTCTTT
d_gene: .; abundance: .; v_gene: TRBV19; j_gene: TRBJ1-4; CDR3aa: CARDSETNEKLFF; CDR3nt: TGTGCCAGAGACTCAGAAACTAATGAAAAACTGTTTTTT
d_gene: TRBD2; abundance: .; v_gene: TRBV11-2; j_gene: TRBJ2-5; CDR3aa: CASSQRELAGKETQYF; CDR3nt: TGTGCCAGCAGCCAGAGGGAACTAGCGGGAAAAGAGACCCAGTACTTC